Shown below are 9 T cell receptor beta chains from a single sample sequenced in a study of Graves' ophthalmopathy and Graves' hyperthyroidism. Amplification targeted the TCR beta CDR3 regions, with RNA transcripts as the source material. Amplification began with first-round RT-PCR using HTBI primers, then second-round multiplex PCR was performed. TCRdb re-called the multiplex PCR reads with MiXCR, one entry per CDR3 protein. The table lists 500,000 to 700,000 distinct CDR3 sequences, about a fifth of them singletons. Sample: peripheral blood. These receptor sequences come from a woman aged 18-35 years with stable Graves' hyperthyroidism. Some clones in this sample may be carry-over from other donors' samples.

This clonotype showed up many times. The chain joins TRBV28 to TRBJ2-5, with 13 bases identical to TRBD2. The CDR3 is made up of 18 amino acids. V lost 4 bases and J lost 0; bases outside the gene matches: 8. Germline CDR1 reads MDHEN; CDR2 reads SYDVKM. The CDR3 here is CASSSPTSGRLYQETQYF. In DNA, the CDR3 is TGTGCCAGCAGTTCCCCGACTAGCGGGAGGTTGTACCAAGAGACCCAGTACTTC.

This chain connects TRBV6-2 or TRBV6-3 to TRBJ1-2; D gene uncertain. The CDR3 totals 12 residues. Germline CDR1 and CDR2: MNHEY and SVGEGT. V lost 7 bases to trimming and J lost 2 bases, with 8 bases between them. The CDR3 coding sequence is TGTGCCAGCACCCAGACCAACTATGGCTACACCTTC. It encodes CASTQTNYGYTF.

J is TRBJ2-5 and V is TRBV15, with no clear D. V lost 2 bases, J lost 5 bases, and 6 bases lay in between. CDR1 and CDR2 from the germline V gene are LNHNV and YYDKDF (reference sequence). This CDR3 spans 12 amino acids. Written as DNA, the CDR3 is TGTGCCACCAGCAGACTATGGGAGACCCAGTACTTC. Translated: CATSRLWETQYF. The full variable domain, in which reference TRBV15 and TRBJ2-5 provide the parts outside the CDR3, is DAMVIQNPRYQVTQFGKPVTLSCSQTLNHNVMYWYQQKSSQAPKLLFHYYDKDFNNEADTPDNFQSRRPNTSFCFLDIRSPGLGDTAMYLCATSRLWETQYFGPGTRLLVL.

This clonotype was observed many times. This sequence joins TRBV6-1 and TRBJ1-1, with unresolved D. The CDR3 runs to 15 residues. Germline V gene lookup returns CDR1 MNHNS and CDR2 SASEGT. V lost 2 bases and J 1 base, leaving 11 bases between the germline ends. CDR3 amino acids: CASSEWLAGNTEAFF. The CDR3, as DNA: TGTGCCAGCAGTGAATGGTTAGCGGGGAACACTGAAGCTTTCTTT.

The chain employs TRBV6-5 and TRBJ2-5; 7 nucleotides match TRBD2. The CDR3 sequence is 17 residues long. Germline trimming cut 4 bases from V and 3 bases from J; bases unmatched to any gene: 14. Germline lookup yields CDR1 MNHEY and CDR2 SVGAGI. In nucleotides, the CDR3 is TGTGCCAGCAGTTTCTACGGGAGTCGCGGGAGTAAAGAGACCCAGTACTTC. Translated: CASSFYGSRGSKETQYF.

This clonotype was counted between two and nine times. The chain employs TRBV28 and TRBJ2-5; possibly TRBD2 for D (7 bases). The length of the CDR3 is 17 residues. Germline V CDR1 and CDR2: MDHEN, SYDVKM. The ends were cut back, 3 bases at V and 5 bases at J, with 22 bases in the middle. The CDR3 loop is CASSLLRVSGGEETQYF. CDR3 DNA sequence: TGTGCCAGCAGTTTGTTAAGAGTTTCGGGGGGCGAGGAGACCCAGTACTTC.

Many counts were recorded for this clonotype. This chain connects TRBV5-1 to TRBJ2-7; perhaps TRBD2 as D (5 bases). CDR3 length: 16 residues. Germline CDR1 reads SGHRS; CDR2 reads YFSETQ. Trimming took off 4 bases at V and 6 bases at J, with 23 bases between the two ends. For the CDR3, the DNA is TGCGCCAGCAGCCCGGTGGTGGGGTTGTTAGGACTCGAGCAGTACTTC. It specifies CASSPVVGLLGLEQYF.

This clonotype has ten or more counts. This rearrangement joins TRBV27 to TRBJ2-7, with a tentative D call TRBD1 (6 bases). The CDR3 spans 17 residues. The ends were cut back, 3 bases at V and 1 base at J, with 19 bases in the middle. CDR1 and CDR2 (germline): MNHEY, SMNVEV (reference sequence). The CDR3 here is CASSLRMTGGISYEQYF. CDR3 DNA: TGTGCCAGCAGTTTGCGAATGACAGGCGGCATATCCTACGAGCAGTACTTC.

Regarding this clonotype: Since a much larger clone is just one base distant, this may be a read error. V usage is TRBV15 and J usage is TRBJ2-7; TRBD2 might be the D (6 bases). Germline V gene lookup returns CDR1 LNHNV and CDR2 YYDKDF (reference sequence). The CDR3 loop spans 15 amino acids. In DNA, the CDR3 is TGTGCCACCAGCAGAGGGCTGGGGGGAGCCTACGAGCAGTGCTTC. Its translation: CATSRGLGGAYEQCF.